The 23 T cell receptor beta chains in this list originate from one sample, sequenced in a study of blood T cells in healthy people across ages. A sample-barcoded 5' primer and a J-beta primer mix were used in a second PCR of roughly 7 to 11 cycles. MiXCR was run by TCRdb on the 5' RACE reads, yielding one entry per CDR3 protein. The sample includes 870,000 or so distinct CDR3 sequences, around 26% of them seen just once. Input material: blood. Receptors were obtained from a woman of 80 years or more in good health.

This clonotype showed up just a few times. A much larger clone lies a single base off, so this may be a read error. The chain joins TRBV20-1 to TRBJ2-5, with D tentatively TRBD1 (8 bases). The CDR3 contains 16 residues. V dropped 0 bases and J dropped 11 bases, with 25 bases sitting between them. The V gene's germline CDR1 is DFQATT and CDR2 SNEGSKA (reference sequence). The CDR3 is CSARDAGAGGHNEQYF. The CDR3 bases are TGCAGTGCTAGAGATGCGGGGGCAGGGGGCCACAATGAGCAGTACTTC.

The V and J genes are TRBV2 and TRBJ1-5; D is ambiguous. CDR1 is SNHLY and CDR2 is FYNNEI in the germline V gene. V was pared by 8 bases and J by 0 bases, with 11 bases between. The CDR3 covers 14 residues. The CDR3 spells CASCPDYSNQPQHF. CDR3 DNA sequence: TGTGCCAGCTGTCCGGATTATAGCAATCAGCCCCAGCATTTT.

On this clonotype: A much larger clone differs by one base, so this may be a read error. The V gene is TRBV3-1, the J gene TRBJ2-4; TRBD1 is a possible D gene (6 bases). The CDR3 contains 17 residues. Germline V gene data show CDR1 as LGHDT and CDR2 as YNNKEL (reference sequence). CDR3 nucleotide sequence: TGTGCCAGCGGCCAGCATGGACAGTTGCTAGCCAAAAACATTCAGTACTTC. As protein: CASGQHGQLLAKNIQYF.

This clonotype was counted many times. This sequence joins TRBV6-2 or TRBV6-3 and TRBJ1-1, with 7 bases identical to TRBD1. With V trimmed by 6 bases and J by 3 bases, 10 bases remained unmatched. The CDR3 runs to 15 residues. CDR1 is MNHEY, CDR2 SVGEGT, per germline. The CDR3 reads CASSPIATGDTEAFF. CDR3 coding DNA: TGTGCCAGCAGCCCAATAGCCACAGGGGACACTGAAGCTTTCTTT.

The V and J genes are TRBV30 and TRBJ1-1; TRBD1 is a possible D gene (5 bases). This CDR3 has 13 amino acids. The germline V gene has CDR1 GTSNPN and CDR2 SVGIG (reference sequence). Deletions cut 3 bases from V and 8 bases from J, with 16 bases between. Here the CDR3 reads CAWSDGEGLEAFF. CDR3 sequence (DNA): TGTGCCTGGAGCGATGGGGAGGGACTCGAAGCTTTCTTT.

This clonotype was recorded at least ten times. V usage is TRBV2 and J usage is TRBJ1-5; D not certain. V was pared by 6 bases and J by 3 bases, with 9 bases between. Looked up from germline, CDR1 is SNHLY and CDR2 is FYNNEI. The CDR3 spans 13 residues. CDR3 DNA: TGTGCCAGCAGCGCAGAGACCAATCAGCCCCAGCATTTT. It yields the protein CASSAETNQPQHF.

Comments on this clonotype: This clone may be a read error of a much larger clone one base away. The V gene is TRBV7-2, the J gene TRBJ2-7; D might be TRBD2 (6 bases). TRBJ2-5 explains the end of the DNA better; the J call may be wrong. CDR3 length: 18 residues. CDR1 and CDR2 from the germline V gene are SGHTA and FQGNSA. This CDR3 reads CASSLETGARGTSRTQYF. In DNA form, the CDR3 reads TGTGCCAGCAGCTTAGAAACGGGAGCTCGCGGGACTTCGCGGACCCAGTACTTC.

This clonotype was picked up a small number of times. This rearrangement joins TRBV7-8 to TRBJ1-2; TRBD1 matches 7 bases. Germline V gene sequence: CDR1 SGHVS, CDR2 FQNEAQ. This CDR3 spans 17 amino acids. The V and J ends lost 5 bases and 7 bases, in that order; junction bases with no gene match: 19. The CDR3 reads CASSRDRDSETYGGYTF. The CDR3 DNA is TGTGCCAGCAGCCGAGATAGGGACAGCGAAACCTATGGTGGCTACACCTTC.

In this sample, this clonotype turned up many times. The chain links TRBV12-3 or TRBV12-4 to TRBJ2-1; the D call may be TRBD1 or TRBD2 (6 bases each). There are 12 residues in the CDR3. Trimming removed 8 bases at V and 9 bases at J, with 14 bases between. DNA for the CDR3: TGTGCCAGCCGCCTTCGGGGGCGTGAGCAGTTCTTC. As protein: CASRLRGREQFF.

The gene calls are TRBV4-1 and TRBJ2-4; either TRBD1 or TRBD2 may fit D (6 bases each). V lost 1 base, J lost 13 bases, and 20 bases lay in between. The CDR3 runs to 15 residues. Germline CDR1 reads MGHRA; CDR2 reads YSYEKL. As DNA, the CDR3 is TGCGCCAGCAGCCAAGTCATGGAAGGGGGGAATAAGCAGTACTTC. It codes for CASSQVMEGGNKQYF.

In the case of this clonotype: This may come from a read error, since a much larger clone is one base off. V and J are TRBV12-3 or TRBV12-4 and TRBJ1-2; TRBD1 might be the D (5 bases). The CDR3 runs to 15 residues. The V end lost 6 bases, the J end lost 7 bases, and 21 bases lay between the germline ends. The CDR3 loop is CASRLTSGRGGGYTF. The CDR3 DNA follows: TGTGCCAGCAGGTTGACGTCGGGGCGCGGCGGTGGCTACACCTTC.

Concerning this clonotype: A much larger clonotype is one base distant, so this may be a read error. V usage is TRBV7-2 and J usage is TRBJ2-1; no clear D gene. The DNA end is more similar to TRBJ2-7, so the J call may be wrong. This CDR3 contains 13 residues. CDR1 is SGHTA, CDR2 FQGNSA, per germline. The DNA of the CDR3 is TGTGCCAGTAAGGTTGATACTTACAATGAGCAGTACTTC. This encodes CASKVDTYNEQYF.

This clonotype has only a few counts. This sequence joins TRBV5-1 and TRBJ1-1; possible D gene TRBD1, 6 bases. V lost 0 bases and J 1 base, leaving 19 bases between the germline ends. CDR1 and CDR2 from the germline V gene are SGHRS and YFSETQ. The CDR3 length is 18 residues. The CDR3 DNA reads TGCGCCAGCAGCTTGGGAGGGGGTCCGACAGGCAAGAACACTGAAGCTTTCTTT. Encoded protein: CASSLGGGPTGKNTEAFF.

The chain combines TRBV4-2 with TRBJ1-2, with unresolved D. The CDR3 is made up of 14 amino acids. CDR1 is LGHNA, CDR2 YNFKEQ, per germline. Trimming stripped 0 bases from V and 8 bases from J, with 13 bases between. The CDR3 nucleotides read TGTGCCAGCAGCCAAGATGAGGCAGGCTTAGGCTACACCTTC. This encodes CASSQDEAGLGYTF.

This clonotype showed up just a few times. The gene calls are TRBV7-8 and TRBJ1-2, with 8 nucleotides matching TRBD1. Trimming at V came to 0 bases and at J to 2 bases, leaving 5 bases not matched to a gene. Germline CDR1 is SGHVS and CDR2 is FQNEAQ. This CDR3 has 16 amino acids. CDR3 coding DNA: TGTGCCAGCAGCTTAGCCGGGACAGGAGTCAACTATGGCTACACCTTC. Its translation: CASSLAGTGVNYGYTF.

This chain uses TRBV6-6 with TRBJ2-5, with TRBD1 as a possible D gene (5 bases). Germline lookup yields CDR1 MNHNY and CDR2 SVGAGI (reference sequence). The V end lost 6 bases, the J end lost 11 bases, and 25 bases lay between the germline ends. The length of the CDR3 is 15 residues. The chain's CDR3 is CASSLTVSSYNGQYF. The CDR3, as DNA: TGTGCCAGCAGCTTGACAGTAAGCTCCTACAATGGGCAGTACTTC.

This clonotype was detected many times. The chain couples TRBV7-8 to TRBJ2-5; D is uncertain. The V gene's germline CDR1 is SGHVS and CDR2 FQNEAQ. CDR3 size: 16 residues. Trimming removed 1 base at V and 7 bases at J, with 19 bases between. The CDR3 is CASSLDSAPTKGTQYF. CDR3 DNA sequence: TGTGCCAGCAGCTTAGACTCCGCGCCAACGAAAGGGACCCAGTACTTC. Variable domain in full (rest from reference TRBV7-8 and TRBJ2-5): GAGVSQSPRYKVAKRGQDVALRCDPISGHVSLFWYQQALGQGPEFLTYFQNEAQLDKSGLPSDRFFAERPEGSVSTLKIQRTQQEDSAVYLCASSLDSAPTKGTQYFGPGTRLLVL.

This clonotype was found many times. The chain has TRBV7-2 and TRBJ2-7, with TRBD2 matching 9 bases. The CDR3 loop spans 16 amino acids. Per the germline V gene, CDR1 is SGHTA and CDR2 is FQGNSA. V shed 1 base and J 6 bases; nucleotides not matched to a gene: 10. The CDR3 DNA reads TGTGCCAGCAGCTTAGGGCGGGGGGGCCTGGGTCTCGAGCAGTACTTC. Its translation is CASSLGRGGLGLEQYF.

In this sample, this clonotype turned up many times. The rearrangement uses TRBV6-2 or TRBV6-3 and TRBJ1-2; D is possibly TRBD1 (6 bases). CDR1 and CDR2 from the germline V gene are MNHEY and SVGEGT. The CDR3 sequence is 13 residues long. Trimming cost V 3 bases and J 7 bases, with 12 bases left between them. The CDR3 is CASSYPQGRGYTF. CDR3 nucleotide sequence: TGTGCCAGCAGTTATCCCCAGGGGCGTGGCTACACCTTC.

This clonotype was seen only a few times. The J gene is TRBJ2-1, the V gene TRBV6-6, with 7 bases that match TRBD2. The CDR3 covers 16 residues. V gave up 6 bases and J gave up 0 bases; unmatched junction bases: 8. From germline, CDR1 is MNHNY and CDR2 SVGAGI (reference sequence). DNA for the CDR3: TGTGCCAGCAGACGGAAAGCGGGAAGCTCCTACAATGAGCAGTTCTTC. Translating it yields CASRRKAGSSYNEQFF.

The chain is built from TRBV6-5 and TRBJ2-3; D not certain. Trimming cost V 6 bases and J 0 bases, with 13 bases left between them. Germline values: CDR1 MNHEY, CDR2 SVGAGI. There are 15 residues in the CDR3. The CDR3 nucleotides are TGTGCCAGCAGATGGGCAGCAGCTAGCACAGATACGCAGTATTTT. Encoded protein: CASRWAAASTDTQYF.

In this sample, this clonotype turned up many times. The chain couples TRBV10-3 to TRBJ2-5, with D tentatively TRBD1 or TRBD2 (5 bases each). Trimming removed 6 bases at V and 5 bases at J, with 10 bases between. Germline values: CDR1 ENHRY, CDR2 SYGVKD. CDR3 length: 12 amino acids. This CDR3 reads CAISGASETQYF. The CDR3 DNA reads as TGTGCCATCAGCGGGGCCTCGGAGACCCAGTACTTC.

This clonotype showed up many times. This could be a read error, since a much larger clone is one nucleotide away. V and J are TRBV11-2 and TRBJ2-1, with D possibly matching TRBD2 (6 bases). The CDR3 spans 16 residues. V was trimmed by 6 bases and J by 0 bases, leaving 15 bases between them. The germline gives CDR1 SGHAT, CDR2 FQNNGV. CDR3 DNA sequence: TGTGCCAGCAGTTTGTTGGGGGGTAGCTCCTACAATGAGCAGTTCTTC. Amino acid sequence: CASSLLGGSSYNEQFF.